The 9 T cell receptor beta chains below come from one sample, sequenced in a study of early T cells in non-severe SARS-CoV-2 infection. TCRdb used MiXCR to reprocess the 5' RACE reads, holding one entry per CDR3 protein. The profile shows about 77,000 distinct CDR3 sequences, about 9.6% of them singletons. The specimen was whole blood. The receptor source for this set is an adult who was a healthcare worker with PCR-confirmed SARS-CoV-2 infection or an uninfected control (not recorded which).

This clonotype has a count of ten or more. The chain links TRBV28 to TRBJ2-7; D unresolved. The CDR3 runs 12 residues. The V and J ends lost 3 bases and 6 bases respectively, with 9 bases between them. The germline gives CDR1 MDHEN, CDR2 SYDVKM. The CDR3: CASSLSQFEQYF. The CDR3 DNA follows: TGTGCCAGCAGTTTGTCGCAGTTCGAGCAGTACTTC.

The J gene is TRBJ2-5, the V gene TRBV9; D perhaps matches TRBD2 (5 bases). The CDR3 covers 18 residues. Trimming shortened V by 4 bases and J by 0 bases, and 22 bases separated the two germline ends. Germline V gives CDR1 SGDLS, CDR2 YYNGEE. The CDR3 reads CASSPSRERFLYQETQYF. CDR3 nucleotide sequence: TGTGCCAGCAGCCCATCTAGGGAGCGGTTTTTGTACCAAGAGACCCAGTACTTC.

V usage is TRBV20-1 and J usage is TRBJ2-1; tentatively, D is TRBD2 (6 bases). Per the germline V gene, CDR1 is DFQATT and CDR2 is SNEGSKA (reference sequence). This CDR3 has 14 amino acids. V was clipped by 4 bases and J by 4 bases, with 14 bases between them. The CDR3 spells CSATRGTAYNEQFF. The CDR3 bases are TGCAGTGCTACGCGGGGTACCGCATACAATGAGCAGTTCTTC.

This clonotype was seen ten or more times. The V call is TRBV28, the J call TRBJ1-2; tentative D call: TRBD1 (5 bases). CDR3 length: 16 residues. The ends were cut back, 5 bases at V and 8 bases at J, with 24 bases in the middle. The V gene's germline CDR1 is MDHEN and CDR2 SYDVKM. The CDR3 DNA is TGTGCCAGCAGTAAACGTCGGAGGGACGGGGGAGAAGGCTACACCTTC. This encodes CASSKRRRDGGEGYTF.

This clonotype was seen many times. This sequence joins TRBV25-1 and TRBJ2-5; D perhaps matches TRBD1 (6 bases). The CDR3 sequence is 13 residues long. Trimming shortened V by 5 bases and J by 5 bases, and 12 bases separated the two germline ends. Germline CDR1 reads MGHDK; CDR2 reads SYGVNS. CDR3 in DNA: TGTGCCAGCAGTACAGGGACGGTGGAGACCCAGTACTTC. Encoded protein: CASSTGTVETQYF.

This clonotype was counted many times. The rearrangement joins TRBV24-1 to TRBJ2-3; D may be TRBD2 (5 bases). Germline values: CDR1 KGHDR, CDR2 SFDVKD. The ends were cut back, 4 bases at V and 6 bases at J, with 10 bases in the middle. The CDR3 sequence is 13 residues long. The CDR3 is CATSEVLADTQYF. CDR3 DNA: TGTGCCACCAGTGAGGTTTTAGCGGATACGCAGTATTTT.

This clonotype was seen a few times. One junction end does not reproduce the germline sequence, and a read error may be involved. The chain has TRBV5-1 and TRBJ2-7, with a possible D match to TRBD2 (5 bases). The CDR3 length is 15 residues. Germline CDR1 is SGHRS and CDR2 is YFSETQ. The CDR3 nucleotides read TGCACCAGCAGCTTGGCCGGGATAGACGGGTACGAGCAGTACTTC. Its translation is CTSSLAGIDGYEQYF.

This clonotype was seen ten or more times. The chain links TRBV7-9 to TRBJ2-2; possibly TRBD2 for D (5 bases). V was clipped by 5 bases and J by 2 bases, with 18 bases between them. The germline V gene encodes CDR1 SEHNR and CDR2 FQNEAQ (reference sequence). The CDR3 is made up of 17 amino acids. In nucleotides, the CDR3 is TGTGCCAGCAGCGCCCAGGCCGGACTCAGTAACACCGGGGAGCTGTTTTTT. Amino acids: CASSAQAGLSNTGELFF.

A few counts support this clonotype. CDR3: CASSLRRGTSGRTGELFF. The CDR3 coding sequence is TGTGCCAGCAGCCTACGTCGAGGGACTAGCGGGAGGACCGGGGAGCTGTTTTTT. This rearrangement joins TRBV6-6 to TRBJ2-2, with 15 bases that match TRBD2. The germline CDR1 and CDR2 sequences are MNHNY and SVGAGI (reference sequence). This CDR3 spans 18 amino acids. V lost 6 bases to trimming and J lost 5 bases; unmatched junction nucleotides: 10.